This record concerns one T cell receptor (beta chain) sequence. No cognate antigen has been identified for it. No per-base quality is available; no much larger clone lies one base away. The entry originates in a study of cytomegalovirus exposure and HLA in healthy donors (dated by TCRdb to between 2016 and 2019). With regard to the full study: An earlier analysis of 587 of the donors reported more than 250 Gb of sequence data and around 110 million unique TCR beta sequences from 150 million to 200 million T cells. About 320 gigabases of sequencing data and some 85 million unique TCR sequences were included in an early release covering 500 to 750 HLA-typed donors. Of the 300 to 450 genotyped donors, roughly 80% fell in the genetic ancestry cluster associated with self-reported Caucasian donors. The study aimed to test whether signatures of past pathogen exposure could be identified by cataloging public T cell receptors. The T cell repertoires of 700 or so subjects were profiled by immunosequencing and related to cytomegalovirus serostatus. Besides the first cohort of roughly 700 subjects, a separate validation cohort made up of over 95 different subjects was used. To predict cytomegalovirus infection status, the study combined high-throughput TCR immunosequencing, statistical association of individual TCRs with disease status, and machine learning. In a later analysis, previously published TCR beta repertoires from about 670 donors were re-analyzed and high-resolution HLA genotyping was added so that TCR occurrence patterns could be studied. Rather than drawing on any new phenotypic data, the later analysis identified candidate immune exposures from TCR beta sequences and the way those sequences occurred across donors. An earlier analysis of approximately 580 of the donors used high-throughput TCR beta sequencing to judge whether each TCR beta V gene segment behaved as functional or pseudogenic. Donor age, sex, ethnicity and CMV serostatus were compiled together with the repertoire data. A later genetic analysis used genome-wide SNP genotypes for about 60% of the roughly 700 donors, treating that subset as a discovery cohort. All discovery cohort repertoires had been generated on a single sequencing platform. Class I and class II HLA loci were covered by the typing at four-digit resolution. Typing coverage varied by locus: roughly 620-640 donors for A, B, C, DRB1 and DQB1; approximately 500 for DQA1; over 600 for DPA1; fewer than 480 for DPB1. Four or five DR-DQ haplotypes were handled as single units for association and clustering because linkage in the cohort was strong. Among about 360 genotyped donors of the cohort, an average of 235,054 unique TCR beta nucleotide sequences were sequenced per donor, roughly a sixth of them non-productive.

Overall study outcomes, separate from this receptor: Several of the top co-occurrence clusters appeared to be linked to parvovirus B19, influenza, CMV and Epstein-Barr virus, according to a later analysis. An earlier analysis of around 500 of the donors showed that most TCR beta V segments appeared in productive rearrangements either about 90% or about 30% of the time, which broadly matched IMGT annotations. This cohort had only TCR beta chains sequenced, and the lack of alpha or paired-chain data limited which features could be detected. An association between a missense DCLRE1C variant and V-gene and J-gene trimming of TCR beta chains was found in a later genetic analysis and replicated in an independent cohort. A total of about 150 TCR beta chains were listed by the study as associated with cytomegalovirus. In a later analysis, most CMV-associated TCR beta chains were found to appear HLA-restricted, with HLA associations seemingly driven largely by CMV exposure. CMV serostatus was the only immune exposure information available for the cohort. A few of the identified cytomegalovirus-associated TCR beta chains were confirmed in vitro to be specific for cytomegalovirus antigens. A further reported finding was that TCR beta sequences accurately predicted the HLA-A and HLA-B alleles for most subjects in the first cohort. When HLA alleles, especially DR and DQ, strongly co-occurred, attributing TCR associations to individual alleles was difficult. Compared with the 666-donor mean, donors in an Asian-associated ancestry cluster had fewer N-insertions in productive TCRs, according to a later genetic analysis. Roughly uniform sequencing depth across donors was assumed in presence/absence analyses, although this assumption may not hold. The sequencing pipeline was judged likely to have produced a cluster of highly shared sequence variants as a technical artifact. A later analysis associated 16,951 TCR beta sequences with specific HLA alleles at a false discovery rate of 0.05. In a later analysis, TCR association rates were found to vary across HLA loci, with the most associated TCRs seen for DRB1 alleles and the fewest for HLA-C alleles. Linkage disequilibrium might explain the correlated functional status among segregating V segments, but an unknown experimental factor could not be ruled out. Most TCR sequences were observed very rarely across donors, whereas some public TCRs were present in many individuals. Because counts were too low, some 17 rarely observed V segments, including chromosome 9 orphons, were excluded from the earlier analysis of 500 to 700 of the donors. According to the authors, the approach could potentially be generalized to other disease states and immunological phenotypes. Because the 87-base-pair reads could not distinguish some IMGT-functional V segments, including TRBV6-2 and TRBV6-3, those segments were excluded. Because some donors lacked HLA typing at each locus, the association tests relied only on the typed subset. The classifier was reported to diagnose cytomegalovirus status with high specificity and sensitivity in both the original cohort and the validation cohort. A later analysis found that HLA-associated TCR beta chains were more clonally expanded and had lower generation probabilities than equally common non-associated chains.

The cohort comprised several hundred healthy bone marrow donors. All cohort members were sampled while nominally healthy, although unrecorded immune exposures were likely present. The donor was CMV seronegative and belonged to the group of several hundred seronegative cohort members. A peripheral blood sample was collected from each donor, and TCR beta sequencing was performed on peripheral blood mononuclear cells. The Qiagen DNeasy Blood Extraction Kit was used to extract genomic DNA from the blood cell samples. From the germline V gene, CDR1 is MRHNA and CDR2 is SNTAGT. V loses 5 bases, J loses 10 bases, and the germline ends lie 21 bases apart. Inclusive of the bounding cysteine and phenylalanine, the CDR3 is 16 residues long. The CDR3 DNA has 48 bases and is translated from base 1. Library construction relied on the immunoSEQ multiplex PCR assay. A mixture of 60 forward primers for TCR Vbeta segments and 13 reverse primers for TCR Jbeta segments was used in the multiplex PCR. The CDR3 region of rearranged TCR beta genes was amplified from genomic DNA by a multiplex PCR assay. Amplified TCR beta libraries were sequenced as 87-base-pair reads on the Illumina HiSeq System. Per the source publication's procedure: Across the roughly 670 repertoires, a later analysis counted tens of millions of unique TCR beta chains, 8.5 million to 12 million of which were shared by at least two donors. A nearest-neighbor algorithm error-corrected the raw reads and collapsed the reads into unique sequences, merging closely related sequences to remove PCR and sequencing errors. Alignment of CDR3 sequences to IMGT reference sequences was used to assign V, D and J gene segments. For a sequence to be retained, at least a six-nucleotide match to both a V gene segment and a J gene segment was required. Rearrangements were called productive when the CDR3 lacked stop codons and stayed in frame with V and J; all others were non-productive. CDR3 was defined according to IMGT convention as the region running from the second conserved V-encoded cysteine to the conserved J-encoded phenylalanine. In an earlier analysis of more than 550 of the donors, sequences lacking an unambiguous match to a single V gene segment were excluded. An earlier analysis of fewer than 750 of the donors called V segments functional above 56.7% productive rearrangements and segregating when the between-donor standard deviation exceeded 5%. A statistical classification framework was developed to diagnose cytomegalovirus status using the catalog of TCR beta chain sequences. In a later analysis, TCR nucleotide sequences were compared against IMGT/GENE-DB human TR gene sequences so that V and J genes could be assigned. A later analysis assigned CDR3 sequences and most-parsimonious VDJ recombination scenarios with the TCRdist pipeline. In a later analysis, each TCR beta chain was defined by its CDR3 amino acid sequence together with its V-gene family, and reads without a unique V-gene family were excluded. In a later analysis, nearly 600 highly shared, low-generation-probability nucleotide sequences were removed to address suspected cross-contamination and a sequencing artifact. For each public chain, a later analysis derived a clonal expansion index from normalized ranks of inferred template counts within each repertoire. In a later analysis, generation probabilities were computed with a VDJ recombination model fitted to out-of-frame rearrangements, and the resulting probabilities were checked against IGoR. In a later analysis, hypergeometric tests were used to score TCR-TCR, TCR-HLA and TCR-CMV co-occurrence, with a repertoire-size bias correction applied to TCR pairs. A later analysis estimated false discovery rates by permuting HLA or CMV assignments 20 times. In a later analysis, co-occurring TCRs were grouped using DBSCAN, and TCRdist sequence similarity was added for clustering within HLA-allele-positive subsets. Co-occurrence clustering excluded repertoires with fewer than 30,000 or more than 120,000 public chains, plus five with anomalous nucleotide sharing. TCRdb limited this immuneACCESS table to in-frame rearrangements with V and J called. A share of clones is missing; checked studies link under half to unresolved V genes, and the rest is unexplained. Clone size and V and J calls were adopted from that table, with D and trimming inferred from the DNA. The sample records some 120,000 clones, roughly 80% of which are singletons. The ten most abundant clones make up 1.8% of the sample.

The sample taken for sequencing was PBMCs. The origin of this receptor is a man in his late teens or twenties in good health and CMV-seronegative. The chain is encoded by TRBV6-4 joined to TRBJ1-6; a tentative D match to TRBD1 spans 6 bases. The nucleotide sequence is given as TGTGCCAGCAGTCCCGGGGTTCGGACAGAGAACTCACCCCTCCACTTT. Its protein is CASSPGVRTENSPLHF.